This record covers a single TCR beta chain. Produced via immunoSEQ multiplex PCR; TCRdb's table is partial and in-frame only. Of roughly 120,000 clones in the sample, around 83% were seen once. The data originate from a study of T cell responses to AZD1222 COVID-19 vaccine. The length of the CDR3 is 14 residues. The V gene's germline CDR1 is MDHEN and CDR2 SYDVKM. Between the trimmed V and J ends, which lost 4 bases and 7 bases, there was a span of 16 bases. This clonotype originated in an adult who received the AZD1222 COVID-19 vaccine. The sequencing here drew on peripheral blood, taken 28 days after the second AZD1222 dose. This chain links TRBV28 with TRBJ1-1; D possibly corresponds to TRBD1 (5 bases). CDR3 nucleotide sequence: TGTGCCAGCAGTTCCTCGGCAGGGCAGGTTGAAGCTTTCTTT. It is translated as CASSSSAGQVEAFF.